A selection of T cell receptor beta chains follows, all from one sample in a study of cytomegalovirus exposure and HLA in healthy donors. TCRdb's table, derived via immunoSEQ multiplex PCR, lists solely in-frame clones and lacks some. In the table there are some 150,000 clones, approximately 80% of which are singletons. Sequencing was done on a sample of PBMCs. These receptors all come from a woman aged 50 to 60 in good health and CMV-seropositive. Each CDR3 is given with its conserved first and last residue. Fields, in order: D gene, V gene, clone size, J gene, CDR3 protein, CDR3 DNA. The D gene is left open where the match is weak. Size is stated for part of the rows, as once, few or many counts, or as a class when the clone is expanded.

-	TRBV30	-	TRBJ2-7	CAWSKSAPYEQYF	TGTGCCTGGAGTAAGTCTGCGCCCTACGAGCAGTACTTC
TRBD2	TRBV18	-	TRBJ2-1	CASSPRGSSYNEQFF	TGTGCCAGCTCACCACGCGGGAGCTCCTACAATGAGCAGTTCTTC
-	TRBV6-5	-	TRBJ2-1	CASSYGQPGSYNEQFF	TGTGCCAGCAGTTATGGACAGCCGGGCTCCTACAATGAGCAGTTCTTC
TRBD2	TRBV9	-	TRBJ2-1	CASSPWGGEGNEQFF	TGTGCCAGCAGCCCCTGGGGGGGTGAGGGCAATGAGCAGTTCTTC
TRBD1	TRBV6-6	-	TRBJ1-1	CASRPGQGIGDTEAFF	TGTGCCAGCAGGCCCGGACAGGGGATCGGGGACACTGAAGCTTTCTTT
-	TRBV19	-	TRBJ1-5	CASRNRERGDQPQHF	TGTGCCAGTAGAAACAGGGAAAGAGGGGATCAGCCCCAGCATTTT
TRBD1	TRBV7-9	-	TRBJ2-7	CASSILTGSYEQYF	TGTGCCAGCAGCATATTGACAGGGTCCTACGAGCAGTACTTC
-	TRBV11-2	-	TRBJ2-7	CASSFGATARMDEQYF	TGTGCCAGCAGCTTTGGGGCGACAGCCCGAATGGACGAGCAGTACTTC
-	TRBV12-5	-	TRBJ1-6	CASGEIDRYYNSPLHF	TGTGCTAGTGGTGAAATCGACAGGTACTATAATTCACCCCTCCACTTT
-	TRBV9	-	TRBJ2-2	CASSPRFGGPTNTGELFF	TGTGCCAGCAGCCCCCGTTTCGGCGGGCCTACGAACACCGGGGAGCTGTTTTTT
TRBD2	TRBV5-4	-	TRBJ2-1	CASSLESSGAYNEQFF	TGTGCCAGCAGCTTGGAGTCTAGCGGGGCCTACAATGAGCAGTTCTTC
-	TRBV4-3	-	TRBJ1-3	CASSQEEGSSGNTIYF	TGCGCCAGCAGCCAAGAGGAGGGGTCATCTGGAAACACCATATATTTT
TRBD2	TRBV11-2	-	TRBJ2-7	CASSLGFTSGGHYEQYF	TGTGCCAGCAGCTTAGGGTTCACTAGCGGGGGGCACTACGAGCAGTACTTC
-	TRBV30	few	TRBJ1-2	CAWSGRGATTNYGYTF	TGTGCCTGGAGCGGCAGGGGCGCTACCACTAACTATGGCTACACCTTC
-	TRBV19	-	TRBJ1-2	CASNRGFGYTF	TGTGCCAGTAATCGGGGTTTTGGCTACACCTTC
TRBD2	TRBV7-9	-	TRBJ2-7	CASSGPSGYSSYEQYF	TGTGCCAGCAGCGGACCTAGCGGTTACAGCTCCTACGAGCAGTACTTC
TRBD1	TRBV23-1	-	TRBJ1-4	CASSQDEGQPTNEKLFF	TGCGCCAGCAGTCAAGATGAGGGACAGCCAACTAATGAAAAACTGTTTTTT
-	TRBV7-9	-	TRBJ2-3	CASSLGRGRTDTQYF	TGTGCCAGCAGCTTAGGGCGGGGAAGAACAGATACGCAGTATTTT
-	TRBV7-8	-	TRBJ2-4	CASSLPGSAKNIQYF	TGTGCCAGCAGCCTTCCGGGGTCCGCCAAAAACATTCAGTACTTC
-	TRBV6-1	-	TRBJ2-4	CASSVFDRPKNIQYF	TGTGCCAGCAGTGTCTTCGACAGACCCAAAAACATTCAGTACTTC
TRBD2	TRBV5-1	-	TRBJ2-3	CASRPGLPSTDTQYF	TGCGCCAGCAGGCCGGGACTACCCAGCACAGATACGCAGTATTTT
TRBD1	TRBV7-6	-	TRBJ2-1	CASSMTGLYNEQFF	TGTGCCAGCAGCATGACAGGGCTCTACAATGAGCAGTTCTTC
TRBD1	TRBV15	few	TRBJ2-7	CATRPDRGRLEQYF	TGTGCCACCAGACCCGACAGGGGGCGCCTCGAGCAGTACTTC
-	TRBV5-4	few	TRBJ1-2	CASSFRGVSLYGYTF	TGTGCCAGCAGCTTTCGGGGGGTTTCCCTCTATGGCTACACCTTC
-	TRBV19	-	TRBJ1-5	CASSAKTNQPQHF	TGTGCCAGTAGTGCAAAAACTAATCAGCCCCAGCATTTT
-	TRBV5-1	-	TRBJ1-2	CASSLEAGKDGYTF	TGCGCCAGCAGCTTGGAGGCAGGGAAGGATGGCTACACCTTC
TRBD2	TRBV7-2	-	TRBJ2-3	CATQRGATDTQYF	TGTGCCACCCAGCGGGGGGCCACAGATACGCAGTATTTT
TRBD1	TRBV5-1	-	TRBJ2-7	CASSFGTGSYEQYF	TGCGCCAGCAGCTTCGGGACAGGGTCCTACGAGCAGTACTTC
-	TRBV9	-	TRBJ2-7	CASSVGGTGEEQYF	TGTGCCAGCAGCGTTGGAGGAACGGGGGAGGAGCAGTACTTC
TRBD2	TRBV6-5	-	TRBJ2-3	CASRGSGGRADTQYF	TGTGCCAGCAGGGGTAGCGGGGGGAGGGCAGATACGCAGTATTTT
TRBD1	TRBV2	-	TRBJ1-1	CASRSESLNRGTEAFF	TGTGCCAGCAGATCGGAATCCCTCAACAGGGGCACTGAAGCTTTCTTT
-	TRBV5-1	few	TRBJ1-3	CASSLGQPGNTIYF	TGCGCCAGCAGCTTGGGACAGCCCGGAAACACCATATATTTT
TRBD2	TRBV2	once	TRBJ2-1	CASTRLAGGGNEQFF	TGTGCCAGCACCAGACTAGCGGGGGGTGGTAATGAGCAGTTCTTC
TRBD2	TRBV7-2	-	TRBJ2-6	CASSTRTSAGVGANVLTF	TGTGCCAGCAGCACAAGGACTAGCGCTGGGGTAGGGGCCAACGTCCTGACTTTC
TRBD1	TRBV5-1	-	TRBJ1-1	CASSLGQGAENTEAFF	TGCGCCAGCAGCTTGGGACAGGGGGCTGAGAACACTGAAGCTTTCTTT
-	TRBV2	-	TRBJ2-3	CASIPNGGAGDTQYF	TGTGCCAGCATTCCAAATGGTGGGGCTGGGGATACGCAGTATTTT
-	TRBV4-2	once	TRBJ1-4	CASSQGGRGDEKLFF	TGTGCCAGCAGCCAAGGGGGGAGGGGTGACGAAAAACTGTTTTTT
-	TRBV29-1	-	TRBJ1-1	CSVAGAYDTEAFF	TGCAGCGTTGCAGGGGCGTATGACACTGAAGCTTTCTTT
-	TRBV6-1	-	TRBJ2-3	CASRPRTVGSDTQYF	TGTGCCAGCAGACCCAGGACAGTTGGGTCAGATACGCAGTATTTT
-	TRBV4-3	-	TRBJ2-3	CASSQAPTSIHTQYF	TGCGCCAGCAGCCAAGCGCCTACTAGCATACACACGCAGTATTTT
-	TRBV6-1	-	TRBJ2-6	CAITYRAGANVLTF	TGTGCCATAACCTACAGGGCTGGGGCCAACGTCCTGACTTTC
-	TRBV2	once	TRBJ1-1	CASSGSGVTEAFF	TGTGCCAGCAGTGGATCGGGGGTCACTGAAGCTTTCTTT
TRBD1	TRBV7-2	-	TRBJ1-3	CASSFDRGPGNTIYF	TGTGCCAGCAGCTTTGACAGGGGGCCTGGAAACACCATATATTTT
TRBD1	TRBV6-5	few	TRBJ2-2	CASTRQGWTGELFF	TGTGCCAGCACCCGACAGGGTTGGACCGGGGAGCTGTTTTTT
-	TRBV6-1	-	TRBJ1-6	CASSESGGHSPLHF	TGTGCCAGCAGTGAATCGGGGGGTCACTCACCCCTCCACTTT
-	TRBV6-5	-	TRBJ1-3	CASSVTAVSGNTIYF	TGTGCCAGCAGTGTAACAGCCGTCTCTGGAAACACCATATATTTT
-	TRBV2	-	TRBJ2-7	CASREPLETRGEQYF	TGTGCCAGCAGGGAACCTCTTGAGACCCGGGGCGAGCAGTACTTC
-	TRBV11-2	-	TRBJ2-7	CASSWGGGGGEQYF	TGTGCCAGCAGCTGGGGGGGAGGGGGAGGCGAGCAGTACTTC
TRBD1	TRBV7-8	-	TRBJ2-7	CASSPPGQGNFEQYF	TGTGCCAGCAGCCCGCCCGGACAGGGTAATTTCGAGCAGTACTTC
-	TRBV7-2	once	TRBJ2-7	CASSFRYEQYF	TGTGCCAGCAGCTTTAGATACGAGCAGTACTTC